This T cell receptor (beta chain) derives from a study of blood T cell repertoires in COVID-19. In assigning cohorts, the study relied on participant-reported clinical history. Here immunoSEQ multiplex PCR was the method, and the copy in TCRdb shows in-frame clones only, minus some. The sample has approximately 240,000 clones; 86% are singletons. Germline lookup yields CDR1 MGHRA and CDR2 YSYEKL. J was trimmed by 11 bases and V by 3 bases; bases with no gene match: 10. There are 14 residues in the CDR3. The chain recombines TRBV4-1 with TRBJ1-1; TRBD1 agrees at 9 bases. Sequencing was performed on PBMCs or T cells enriched from blood (not recorded which). The clonotype comes from a woman between 45 and 65 years old in a cohort exposed to, infected with or recovered from COVID-19 (not recorded which). In DNA, the CDR3 is TGCGCCAGCAGCCAGGCCGGGACAGGGTTGGTGGCTTTCTTT. Protein product: CASSQAGTGLVAFF.